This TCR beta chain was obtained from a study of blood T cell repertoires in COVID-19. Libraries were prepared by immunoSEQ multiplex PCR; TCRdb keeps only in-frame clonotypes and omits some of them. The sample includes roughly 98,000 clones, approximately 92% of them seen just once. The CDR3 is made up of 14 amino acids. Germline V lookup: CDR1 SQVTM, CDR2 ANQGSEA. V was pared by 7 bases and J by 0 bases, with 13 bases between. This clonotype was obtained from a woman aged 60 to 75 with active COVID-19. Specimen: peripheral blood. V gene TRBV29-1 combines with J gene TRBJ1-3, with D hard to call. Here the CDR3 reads CSAGVGNSGNTIYF. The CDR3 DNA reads TGCAGCGCCGGGGTGGGAAACTCTGGAAACACCATATATTTT.